Below, 23 T cell receptor beta chains from the same sample are listed, as sequenced in a study of blood T cell repertoires in COVID-19 (dated by TCRdb to the early 2020s). The library was built by means of the immunoSEQ multiplex PCR assay. Entries here come from immuneACCESS through TCRdb and include only in-frame sequences with V and J called. Some clones fail to appear in such tables; in the studies checked, an unresolved V gene covers under half of the shortfall, and the cause of the remainder is unknown. Counted in this sample were 350,000 to 450,000 clones; 85% to 90% of them appeared once. About 1.1% of the sample is taken by the ten largest. Sequenced: PBMCs or T cells enriched from blood (not recorded which). The source of these receptors is a man in his thirties or forties who had recovered from COVID-19.

The rearrangement links TRBV7-9 to TRBJ2-3, with a tentative D call TRBD1 (5 bases). Trimming removed 5 bases at V and 0 bases at J, with 15 bases between. This CDR3 region has 16 residues. CDR1 is SEHNR, CDR2 FQNEAQ, per germline (reference sequence). The CDR3 DNA reads TGTGCCAGCAGCCTTGGACACTCAGAAAGCACAGATACGCAGTATTTT. It translates to CASSLGHSESTDTQYF.

The V call is TRBV7-9, the J call TRBJ2-4; tentative D call: TRBD2 (6 bases). V lost 1 base, J lost 2 bases, and 12 bases lay in between. The CDR3 consists of 16 residues. The germline gives CDR1 SEHNR, CDR2 FQNEAQ (reference sequence). The CDR3 DNA follows: TGTGCCAGCAGCTTAGTATTGCGGGAAACCAAAAACATTCAGTACTTC. Translated, it gives CASSLVLRETKNIQYF.

V is TRBV5-4 and J is TRBJ1-1; no firm D call. Germline assignment: CDR1 SGHNT and CDR2 YYREEE (reference sequence). This CDR3 is 14 amino acids long. V was trimmed by 0 bases and J by 0 bases, leaving 6 bases between them. CDR3: CASSLEQMNTEAFF. The CDR3 DNA follows: TGTGCCAGCAGCTTGGAACAGATGAACACTGAAGCTTTCTTT.

The V and J genes are TRBV21-1 and TRBJ1-5; the table's D call TRBD1 went unverified against the DNA. TRBV21-1 is deemed a pseudogene. The CDR3 consists of 16 residues. CDR3 bases: TGTGCCAGCAGCAAAGAGGGGGTCTTCAGAAATCAGCCCCAGCATTTT. Translation: CASSKEGVFRNQPQHF.

The J gene is TRBJ2-3, the V gene TRBV18, with a weak D call TRBD2 (5 bases). Trimming shortened V by 3 bases and J by 6 bases, and 7 bases separated the two germline ends. The length of the CDR3 is 12 residues. CDR1 is KGHSH, CDR2 LQKENI, per germline. The CDR3 nucleotides read TGTGCCAGCTCACCGCGGGCGGATACGCAGTATTTT. Residues: CASSPRADTQYF.

This clone was picked up one time. The chain joins TRBV11-2 to TRBJ2-1, with D possibly matching TRBD1 (6 bases). Germline loops: CDR1 SGHAT, CDR2 FQNNGV. CDR3 size: 15 residues. Trimming removed 5 bases at V and 3 bases at J, with 14 bases between. The CDR3 reads CASSVLWGLYNEQFF. CDR3 coding DNA: TGTGCCAGCAGCGTTCTATGGGGGCTCTACAATGAGCAGTTCTTC.

The rearrangement joins TRBV5-1 to TRBJ2-5, with D tentatively TRBD1 (5 bases). Trimming stripped 3 bases from V and 3 bases from J, with 15 bases between. Germline lookup yields CDR1 SGHRS and CDR2 YFSETQ. The CDR3 extends over 15 amino acids. The CDR3 sequence: CASSWVQDREETQYF. CDR3 coding DNA: TGCGCCAGCAGCTGGGTACAGGATCGTGAAGAGACCCAGTACTTC. The full variable domain, its missing parts supplied by reference TRBV5-1 and TRBJ2-5, is KAGVTQTPRYLIKTRGQQVTLSCSPISGHRSVSWYQQTPGQGLQFLFEYFSETQRNKGNFPGRFSGRQFSNSRSEMNVSTLELGDSALYLCASSWVQDREETQYFGPGTRLLVL.

The V and J genes are TRBV10-2 and TRBJ2-7, with 8 nucleotides matching TRBD2. The CDR3 totals 13 residues. The V gene end was trimmed by 6 bases and the J gene end by 3 bases; junction bases not matched to a gene: 4. Germline CDR1 WSHSY, CDR2 SAAADI. The CDR3 sequence: CASRAGANYEQYF. CDR3 coding DNA: TGCGCCAGCAGAGCGGGAGCGAACTACGAGCAGTACTTC.

V and J are TRBV27 and TRBJ1-1; TRBD1 matches at 8 bases. Germline V gives CDR1 MNHEY, CDR2 SMNVEV (reference sequence). This CDR3 is 14 amino acids long. With 6 bases clipped from V and 5 bases from J, the junction kept 8 bases outside the gene matches. CDR3 coding DNA: TGTGCCAGCAGCTTACTCCACAGGGGGACTGAAGCTTTCTTT. As protein: CASSLLHRGTEAFF.

This clone was counted a single time. The V gene is TRBV4-1, the J gene TRBJ2-7; 8 bases match TRBD2. Per germline, CDR1 MGHRA and CDR2 YSYEKL. V lost 4 bases to trimming and J lost 5 bases; unmatched junction nucleotides: 16. CDR3 length: 17 amino acids. In nucleotides, the CDR3 is TGCGCCAGCAGCCGGGGCGGAATAGCGGGAAACTTGGACGAGCAGTACTTC. This translates into CASSRGGIAGNLDEQYF.

This clone came up once. The gene calls are TRBV30 and TRBJ2-2; the match to TRBD2 covers 11 bases. The germline CDR1 and CDR2 sequences are GTSNPN and SVGIG (reference sequence). The length of the CDR3 is 19 residues. V lost 2 bases, J lost 5 bases, and 16 bases stayed unmatched. The CDR3 region is CAWSPQRGFSGRGTGELFF. For the CDR3, the DNA is TGTGCCTGGAGTCCTCAGAGGGGGTTTAGCGGGAGGGGAACCGGGGAGCTGTTTTTT.

V is TRBV28 and J is TRBJ1-1; D not resolved. The germline V and J ends were trimmed by 8 bases and 1 base, with 5 bases remaining between them. The CDR3 loop spans 11 amino acids. CDR1 and CDR2 from the germline V gene are MDHEN and SYDVKM. This CDR3 reads CASYTNTEAFF. CDR3 sequence (DNA): TGTGCCAGCTACACGAACACTGAAGCTTTCTTT.

The CDR3 bases are TGTGCCACCAGTGACCCCGCGGCGGAGGGGAACTACAATGAGCAGTTCTTC. This encodes CATSDPAAEGNYNEQFF. The chain is built from TRBV24-1 and TRBJ2-1, with D perhaps TRBD2 (6 bases). The CDR3 runs to 17 residues. Germline V gene data show CDR1 as KGHDR and CDR2 as SFDVKD. Between the trimmed V and J ends, which lost 4 bases and 3 bases, there was a span of 18 bases.

The chain employs TRBV7-9 and TRBJ1-3; D unresolved. This CDR3 has 12 residues. The V end was cut by 6 bases, the J end by 8 bases, with 11 bases between. Germline V CDR1 and CDR2: SEHNR, FQNEAQ (reference sequence). CDR3 in DNA: TGTGCCAGCAGTCGCCGCGGGGACACCATATATTTT. This encodes CASSRRGDTIYF.

With regard to this clone: Other DNA sequences in this sample translate to the same CDR3. This chain connects TRBV27 to TRBJ1-2, with TRBD1 identical over 9 bases. The V segment lost 5 bases and the J segment 4 bases; nucleotides outside the gene matches: 5. Per germline, CDR1 MNHEY and CDR2 SMNVEV (reference sequence). CDR3 length: 14 amino acids. DNA of the CDR3: TGTGCCAGCAGTCCCGGGACAGGGTTCTATGGCTACACCTTC. It translates to CASSPGTGFYGYTF.

This rearrangement joins TRBV18 to TRBJ2-7; 10 bases line up with TRBD1. V shed 2 bases, J shed 5 bases, and the junction held 9 bases outside the gene matches. Looked up from germline, CDR1 is KGHSH and CDR2 is LQKENI. This CDR3 region has 16 residues. CDR3 amino acids: CASSPGGGQGGNEQYF. In nucleotides, the CDR3 is TGTGCCAGCTCACCAGGGGGAGGACAGGGGGGCAACGAGCAGTACTTC.

The chain couples TRBV28 to TRBJ2-7; D might be TRBD2 (5 bases). Deletions cut 5 bases from V and 3 bases from J, with 17 bases between. The CDR3 is 15 amino acids. The germline CDR1 and CDR2 sequences are MDHEN and SYDVKM. The CDR3 region is CASSPGPGIDYEQYF. The CDR3 coding sequence is TGTGCCAGCAGTCCTGGCCCGGGGATTGACTACGAGCAGTACTTC.

J is TRBJ1-4 and V is TRBV27; D call uncertain. The CDR3 has 13 residues. CDR1 and CDR2 (germline): MNHEY, SMNVEV (reference sequence). Trimming pared 4 bases from V and 0 bases from J, leaving 3 bases between. This CDR3 reads CASSSSTNEKLFF. Written as DNA, the CDR3 is TGTGCCAGCAGTTCTTCAACTAATGAAAAACTGTTTTTT.

This clone was recorded only once. The chain joins TRBV28 to TRBJ2-7, with D possibly being TRBD1 (5 bases). Trimming pared 10 bases from V and 2 bases from J, leaving 15 bases between. The CDR3 loop spans 13 amino acids. Germline V gene data show CDR1 as MDHEN and CDR2 as SYDVKM. The CDR3 DNA reads TGTGCCACCTTTGACAGTCGGACCTACGAGCAGTACTTC. This translates into CATFDSRTYEQYF. Combining the CDR3 with reference TRBV28 and TRBJ2-7 gives the whole variable domain DVKVTQSSRYLVKRTGEKVFLECVQDMDHENMFWYRQDPGLGLRLIYFSYDVKMKEKGDIPEGYSVSREKKERFSLILESASTNQTSMYLCATFDSRTYEQYFGPGTRLTVT.

J is TRBJ2-5 and V is TRBV7-2; 9 bases fit TRBD1. The CDR3 length is 16 residues. The V gene's germline CDR1 is SGHTA and CDR2 FQGNSA. V gave up 4 bases and J gave up 1 base; unmatched junction bases: 7. The CDR3 DNA follows: TGTGCCAGCAGCTCCCCGGGACAGGGCCTCCAAGAGACCCAGTACTTC. Its translation is CASSSPGQGLQETQYF.

This clone was picked up a small number of times. The chain uses TRBV5-5 and TRBJ2-3; tentatively, D is TRBD1 (5 bases). The germline gives CDR1 SGHKS, CDR2 YYEKEE (reference sequence). The CDR3 runs 14 residues. The V gene lost 5 bases and the J gene lost 9 bases, with 19 bases spanning the gap. The CDR3 reads CASSSDTTTTTQYF. CDR3 DNA sequence: TGTGCCAGCAGTTCGGACACAACCACCACAACGCAGTATTTT.

The chain has TRBV19 and TRBJ1-6, with 8 bases lining up with TRBD1. With 3 bases clipped from V and 6 bases from J, the junction kept 4 bases outside the gene matches. This CDR3 has 15 residues. Germline V CDR1 and CDR2: LNHDA, SQIVND (reference sequence). This CDR3 reads CASSIQGATNSPLHF. The CDR3, as DNA: TGTGCCAGTAGTATCCAGGGGGCGACTAATTCACCCCTCCACTTT.

The V call is TRBV28, the J call TRBJ1-3; D not certain. Trimming stripped 3 bases from V and 0 bases from J, with 6 bases between. The germline V gene encodes CDR1 MDHEN and CDR2 SYDVKM. There are 14 residues in the CDR3. CDR3: CASSFSRSGNTIYF. CDR3 sequence (DNA): TGTGCCAGCAGTTTTAGTCGCTCTGGAAACACCATATATTTT. The full variable domain, with the rest looked up from reference TRBV28 and TRBJ1-3, is DVKVTQSSRYLVKRTGEKVFLECVQDMDHENMFWYRQDPGLGLRLIYFSYDVKMKEKGDIPEGYSVSREKKERFSLILESASTNQTSMYLCASSFSRSGNTIYFGEGSWLTVV.